This TCR beta chain was recorded in a study of cytotoxic CD8 clonotypes in ibrutinib-treated CLL. V gave up 3 bases and J gave up 6 bases, with 15 bases separating them. This CDR3 spans 14 amino acids. Looked up from germline, CDR1 is MNHNS and CDR2 is SASEGT. T cells were sequenced at a targeted depth of 1 in 200,000 to 1 in 1 million. Measured with immunoSEQ multiplex PCR; TCRdb has only the in-frame clones, and not every one. The sample records approximately 47,000 clones, about three fifths being singletons. The receptor was isolated from a human donor with chronic lymphocytic leukemia. This material consisted of PBMCs, taken after 24 months of ibrutinib treatment. This chain joins TRBV6-1 and TRBJ2-7; possible D gene TRBD2, 6 bases. The chain's CDR3 is CASSDAGGVGEQYF. The CDR3 DNA sequence: TGTGCCAGCAGTGATGCCGGGGGTGTGGGCGAGCAGTACTTC.